Below are 16 T cell receptor beta chains sequenced from a single sample in a study of OX40 agonist ivuxolimab in advanced cancers. Libraries were constructed by the immunoSEQ multiplex PCR assay. TCRdb re-hosts the immuneACCESS table, in-frame sequences only. Its copies lack some clones; in the studies checked, an unresolved V gene accounts for under half of them, and the cause for the rest is not known. The sample yields about 54,000 clones; approximately 90% were counted once. The top ten constitute around an eighth of the sample. This material consisted of CD4+ or CD8+ T cells sorted from blood, taken in a trial of the OX40 agonist ivuxolimab. The receptors come from an adult with an advanced solid tumor such as melanoma, head and neck, liver or kidney cancer.

The V and J genes are TRBV4-3 and TRBJ1-6; 7 positions match TRBD1. CDR3 length equals 16 residues. V lost 6 bases and J lost 9; bases outside the gene matches: 14. Looked up from germline, CDR1 is LGHNA and CDR2 is YSLEER. This chain's CDR3 is CASSRQGIGRVSPLHF. Here the CDR3 DNA reads TGCGCCAGCAGTCGACAGGGAATTGGCAGGGTTTCACCCCTCCACTTT.

This chain connects TRBV5-8 to TRBJ2-5; 10 nucleotides line up with TRBD1. The CDR3 length is 17 residues. V lost 0 bases, J lost 2 bases, and 7 bases stayed unmatched. The germline V gene has CDR1 SGHTS and CDR2 YDEGEE. In nucleotides, the CDR3 is TGTGCCAGCAGCTTGGGGACAGGGGGAATAACGCAAGAGACCCAGTACTTC. Translated: CASSLGTGGITQETQYF.

The V gene is TRBV18, the J gene TRBJ1-4; D unresolved. The CDR3 runs to 14 residues. In germline, CDR1 is KGHSH, CDR2 LQKENI. V gave up 5 bases and J gave up 7 bases, with 14 bases separating them. CDR3 in amino acids: CASSADGLAEKLFF. The DNA for the CDR3 is TGTGCCAGCTCAGCGGACGGGTTAGCTGAAAAACTGTTTTTT.

V and J are TRBV5-1 and TRBJ1-4, with D unclear. Germline assignment: CDR1 SGHRS and CDR2 YFSETQ. V lost 2 bases, J lost 0 bases, and 8 bases lay in between. This CDR3 is 15 amino acids long. The CDR3 here is CASSFPYATNEKLFF. The CDR3 DNA follows: TGCGCCAGCAGCTTTCCCTATGCAACTAATGAAAAACTGTTTTTT.

This clone was detected a few times. The CDR3 is CASRGTSGRAWVNTGELFF. The CDR3 region has the DNA TGTGCCAGCAGGGGGACTAGCGGGAGGGCCTGGGTGAACACCGGGGAGCTGTTTTTT. The chain links TRBV2 to TRBJ2-2; 16 bases map to TRBD2. This CDR3 is 19 amino acids long. Per the germline V gene, CDR1 is SNHLY and CDR2 is FYNNEI. V shed 6 bases, J shed 1 base, and the junction held 8 bases outside the gene matches. The variable domain in full, with the rest retrieved from reference TRBV2 and TRBJ2-2, is EPEVTQTPSHQVTQMGQEVILRCVPISNHLYFYWYRQILGQKVEFLVSFYNNEISEKSEIFDDQFSVERPDGSNFTLKIRSTKLEDSAMYFCASRGTSGRAWVNTGELFFGEGSRLTVL.

This rearrangement joins TRBV10-2 to TRBJ2-5; 9 nucleotides line up with TRBD2. V gave up 7 bases and J gave up 4 bases; unmatched junction bases: 4. Germline V gene lookup returns CDR1 WSHSY and CDR2 SAAADI. CDR3 length equals 13 residues. The CDR3 loop is CASTELAGETQYF. CDR3 bases: TGCGCCAGCACCGAACTAGCGGGAGAGACCCAGTACTTC.

This chain's CDR3 is CASSLDLFNEQFF. As DNA, the CDR3 is TGTGCCAGCAGCTTGGACCTATTCAATGAGCAGTTCTTC. The chain joins TRBV5-6 to TRBJ2-1; no reliable D call. The germline V gene encodes CDR1 SGHDT and CDR2 YYEEEE. This CDR3 spans 13 amino acids. V lost 0 bases and J lost 6, with 7 bases in between.

The chain employs TRBV11-2 and TRBJ2-3; the D gene is possibly TRBD1 (5 bases). This CDR3 has 15 residues. CDR1 and CDR2 (germline): SGHAT, FQNNGV. The V and J ends lost 2 bases and 6 bases respectively, with 15 bases between them. The CDR3 loop reads CASSLFLEKGDTQYF. The CDR3 DNA sequence: TGTGCCAGCAGCTTATTTCTGGAGAAGGGGGATACGCAGTATTTT.

This rearrangement joins TRBV5-1 to TRBJ2-1; D gene uncertain. The V and J ends lost 4 bases and 9 bases respectively, with 14 bases between them. The CDR3 contains 13 residues. CDR1 is SGHRS, CDR2 YFSETQ, per germline. CDR3 region: CASSLEYRSEQFF. CDR3 DNA: TGCGCCAGCAGCCTGGAATATAGGAGTGAGCAGTTCTTC.

A single count supports this clone. This chain uses TRBV28 with TRBJ1-2; 9 bases align to TRBD1. The J segment lost 5 bases and the V segment lost 11 bases, leaving 9 bases of the junction unmatched. Germline lookup yields CDR1 MDHEN and CDR2 SYDVKM. CDR3 length: 13 amino acids. The chain's CDR3 is CALKSGQGYGYTF. The CDR3 nucleotides read TGTGCCCTAAAGTCCGGACAGGGGTATGGCTACACCTTC.

The chain is built from TRBV12-2 and TRBJ2-1; the table's TRBD2 call for D was not verified on the DNA. TRBV12-2 is designated a pseudogene. The CDR3 runs 19 residues. The CDR3: CASRPPWMAPKRGDNEQFF. CDR3 DNA sequence: TGTGCAAGTCGCCCCCCGTGGATGGCCCCTAAGCGGGGCGACAATGAGCAGTTCTTC.

The gene calls are TRBV6-1 and TRBJ1-6; no reliable D call. Germline V CDR1 and CDR2: MNHNS, SASEGT. The CDR3 is made up of 15 amino acids. V dropped 3 bases and J dropped 3 bases, with 9 bases sitting between them. CDR3 in amino acids: CASSEDSVYNSPLHF. Written as DNA, the CDR3 is TGTGCCAGCAGTGAGGACTCGGTCTATAATTCACCCCTCCACTTT.

V and J are TRBV28 and TRBJ1-1; no clear D. Germline V lookup: CDR1 MDHEN, CDR2 SYDVKM. V was cut by 8 bases and J by 0 bases, with 10 bases left in between. The CDR3 has 13 amino acids. The CDR3 loop is CASLGRMNTEAFF. CDR3 bases: TGTGCCAGCCTAGGGCGCATGAACACTGAAGCTTTCTTT.

As for this clone: Other DNA sequences from this sample encode an identical CDR3 as well. The CDR3 sequence is CASSLDQETQYF. The CDR3 coding sequence is TGCGCCAGCAGCTTGGATCAAGAGACCCAGTACTTC. The chain joins TRBV5-1 to TRBJ2-5; D is undetermined. The germline V gene encodes CDR1 SGHRS and CDR2 YFSETQ. V shed 0 bases and J shed 2 bases, with 2 bases lying between them. The CDR3 extends over 12 amino acids.

This chain links TRBV12-2 with TRBJ2-7; TRBD1, the table's D call, lacks a check against the DNA. TRBV12-2 is a known pseudogene. The CDR3 has 16 residues. The CDR3 DNA is TGTGCAAGTCGCTTAGGACGGACAGCCGTCTCCTACGAGCAGTACTTC. Translated, it gives CASRLGRTAVSYEQYF.

J is TRBJ2-3 and V is TRBV7-2; tentative D call: TRBD1 (6 bases). The CDR3 contains 13 residues. Germline V gene sequence: CDR1 SGHTA, CDR2 FQGNSA. V lost 4 bases and J lost 3, with 8 bases in between. The CDR3 bases are TGTGCCAGCAGCTGGGACACGACAGATACGCAGTATTTT. This sequence encodes CASSWDTTDTQYF. The variable domain in full, with the rest retrieved from reference TRBV7-2 and TRBJ2-3, is GAGVSQSPSNKVTEKGKDVELRCDPISGHTALYWYRQSLGQGLEFLIYFQGNSAPDKSGLPSDRFSAERTGGSVSTLTIQRTQQEDSAVYLCASSWDTTDTQYFGPGTRLTVL.